The clone carrying this T cell receptor (beta chain) was detected only a few times. The antigen is not known. Germline and junction disagree at one end, which may indicate a read error. The CDR3 extends over 14 amino acids. Per germline, CDR1 SGHRS and CDR2 YFSETQ. The sample originates from a study of identical twins. Overall study findings and caveats: Because invariant MAIT and iNKT cells could be present, zero-insertion analyses could be partly confounded.

TCRdb independently ran MiXCR on the 5' RACE reads; one entry per CDR3 protein. This table has around 200,000 distinct CDR3 sequences, less than 10% appearing once. Material for sequencing was memory (CD45RO+) T cells sorted from blood. The rearrangement uses TRBV5-1 and TRBJ2-7, with 7 bases fitting TRBD2. The TCR originated in a woman aged 18-29 years in good health. The CDR3 sequence is CASSLGLASDEQYF. The CDR3 nucleotides are TGCGCCAGCAGCTTGGGACTAGCCTCCGACGAGCAGTACTTC.